This T cell receptor beta chain was sequenced for a study of blood T cell repertoires in COVID-19. The germline gives CDR1 SQVTM, CDR2 ANQGSEA. The length of the CDR3 is 14 residues. The junction had 9 bases not matched to a gene; V was cut back by 7 bases and J by 2 bases. Data came from immunoSEQ multiplex PCR; TCRdb stores just in-frame clones and leaves some out. The table includes about 230,000 clones, 65% to 90% detected once. This clone was observed a few times. This clonotype was sampled from a man in his fifties with COVID-19, enrolled during active disease. J is TRBJ1-1 and V is TRBV29-1; 8 bases match TRBD1. Material: peripheral blood. In DNA form, the CDR3 reads TGCAGCGGGATGGACAGGGCTGGTAACACTGAAGCTTTCTTT. This encodes CSGMDRAGNTEAFF.